These 23 T cell receptor beta chains were all obtained from the same sample, sequenced in a study of shared clonotypes between healthy human individuals. This table comes from immunoSEQ multiplex PCR, and its TCRdb copy is limited to in-frame clones, with some not included. The sample contains about 600,000 clones, roughly 97% of which appear only once. Specimen: naive CD4+ T cells sorted from blood. As to subset: CD45RA+ positively selected. These receptors all come from a woman in her 30s in good health.

This chain links TRBV11-3 with TRBJ2-3; 12 bases agree with TRBD2. Trimming took 5 bases from V and 4 from J; bases not matched to a gene: 10. CDR3 length: 17 residues. Germline assignment: CDR1 SGHNT and CDR2 YENEEA. The CDR3 region has the DNA TGTGCCAGCAGCCATCCGACTAGCGGGAGTATCTCAGATACGCAGTATTTT. This codes for CASSHPTSGSISDTQYF.

The chain carries TRBV19 and TRBJ2-1, with a possible D match to TRBD2 (6 bases). This CDR3 region has 14 residues. CDR1 is LNHDA, CDR2 SQIVND, per germline (reference sequence). The V end lost 3 bases, the J end lost 5 bases, and 11 bases lay between the germline ends. The DNA for the CDR3 is TGTGCCAGTAGTATGGGCGGGATCAACAATGAGCAGTTCTTC. It codes for CASSMGGINNEQFF. Complete variable domain (other parts from reference TRBV19 and TRBJ2-1): DGGITQSPKYLFRKEGQNVTLSCEQNLNHDAMYWYRQDPGQGLRLIYYSQIVNDFQKGDIAEGYSVSREKKESFPLTVTSAQKNPTAFYLCASSMGGINNEQFFGPGTRLTVL.

V usage is TRBV5-1 and J usage is TRBJ1-2; tentative D call: TRBD1 (5 bases). Germline assignment: CDR1 SGHRS and CDR2 YFSETQ. Deletions cut 0 bases from V and 8 bases from J, with 20 bases between. The CDR3 totals 16 residues. CDR3 sequence reads: CASSLVAGTVSGGYTF. The CDR3 nucleotides are TGCGCCAGCAGCTTGGTCGCAGGGACGGTCAGCGGAGGCTACACCTTC.

The chain is built from TRBV7-9 and TRBJ1-2, with D possibly matching TRBD1 (5 bases). This CDR3 region has 12 residues. Trimming took off 5 bases at V and 8 bases at J, with 12 bases between the two ends. Germline loops: CDR1 SEHNR, CDR2 FQNEAQ (reference sequence). The CDR3 protein is CASSQGARGYTF. The CDR3 DNA is TGTGCCAGCAGCCAGGGTGCTAGGGGCTACACCTTC.

This chain uses TRBV28 with TRBJ1-2; 9 bases match TRBD1. The ends lost 6 bases at V and 3 bases at J; junction bases unmatched: 11. The CDR3 runs 16 residues. The germline gives CDR1 MDHEN, CDR2 SYDVKM. CDR3: CASRSTTGGDDYGYTF. The DNA for the CDR3 is TGTGCCAGCAGATCGACCACAGGGGGCGACGACTATGGCTACACCTTC.

The chain joins TRBV9 to TRBJ1-3, with TRBD1 matching 7 bases. The length of the CDR3 is 16 residues. Germline V lookup: CDR1 SGDLS, CDR2 YYNGEE. The ends lost 1 base at V and 1 base at J; junction bases unmatched: 5. This CDR3 reads CASSVNPTGSGNTIYF. The CDR3 region has the DNA TGTGCCAGCAGCGTAAACCCGACAGGGTCTGGAAACACCATATATTTT.

This chain links TRBV6-6 with TRBJ2-5, with D perhaps TRBD1 or TRBD2 (5 bases each). Germline values: CDR1 MNHNY, CDR2 SVGAGI (reference sequence). This CDR3 comprises 14 residues. V lost 2 bases and J 4 bases, leaving 11 bases between the germline ends. CDR3 amino acids: CASSYGGSRETQYF. CDR3 DNA sequence: TGTGCCAGCAGTTACGGGGGAAGCCGAGAGACCCAGTACTTC.

The rearrangement links TRBV4-1 to TRBJ1-5; 7 bases agree with TRBD1. Germline CDR1 and CDR2: MGHRA and YSYEKL. The CDR3 has 14 amino acids. The J segment lost 7 bases and the V segment lost 1 base, leaving 4 bases of the junction unmatched. CDR3 amino acids: CASSQARTGQPQHF. Written as DNA, the CDR3 is TGCGCCAGCAGCCAAGCTCGGACAGGCCAGCCCCAGCATTTT.

V and J are TRBV29-1 and TRBJ1-2; the match to TRBD1 covers 11 bases. In germline, CDR1 is SQVTM, CDR2 ANQGSEA. The V and J ends lost 7 bases and 10 bases, in that order; junction bases with no gene match: 8. This CDR3 has 12 residues. CDR3 loop: CSAVPGQGDYTF. The CDR3 nucleotides are TGCAGCGCCGTACCGGGACAGGGGGACTACACCTTC.

A remark on this clone: This sample also contains other DNA sequences that code for the same CDR3. The rearrangement links TRBV28 to TRBJ2-5; no clear D. Germline CDR1 and CDR2: MDHEN and SYDVKM. There are 12 residues in the CDR3. Trimming cost V 6 bases and J 2 bases, with 7 bases left between them. The CDR3 protein is CASSSGQETQYF. The CDR3 DNA is TGTGCCAGCAGCTCCGGGCAAGAGACCCAGTACTTC.

The gene calls are TRBV6-1 and TRBJ2-5; D gene unclear. The J call may be mistaken, given a closer DNA end match to TRBJ2-7. This CDR3 is 12 amino acids long. Germline V CDR1 and CDR2: MNHNS, SASEGT. For the CDR3, the DNA is TGTGCCTCGAAGTGGGGCTCCTACGAGCAGTACTTC. Translation: CASKWGSYEQYF.

The chain links TRBV30 to TRBJ1-5, with 8 bases lining up with TRBD1. The CDR3 covers 15 residues. Germline-derived CDR1 and CDR2 are GTSNPN and SVGIG (reference sequence). With V trimmed by 3 bases and J by 5 bases, 9 bases remained unmatched. The CDR3 loop is CAWSPGQGADQPQHF. The CDR3 DNA reads TGTGCCTGGAGCCCGGGCCAGGGGGCTGATCAGCCCCAGCATTTT.

The V call is TRBV19, the J call TRBJ2-1, with 12 bases lining up with TRBD2. CDR3 length: 16 amino acids. Germline lookup yields CDR1 LNHDA and CDR2 SQIVND (reference sequence). The ends lost 5 bases at V and 10 bases at J; junction bases unmatched: 12. The CDR3 protein is CASSSTGLAGRGEQFF. In DNA, the CDR3 is TGTGCCAGTAGTTCTACGGGACTAGCGGGTAGGGGGGAGCAGTTCTTC.

V usage is TRBV6-5 and J usage is TRBJ1-2, with 9 nucleotides matching TRBD1. The CDR3 contains 15 residues. J lost 3 bases, V lost 6 bases, and 8 bases had no gene match. Germline loops: CDR1 MNHEY, CDR2 SVGAGI. In DNA form, the CDR3 reads TGTGCCAGCAGGGAGGACAGGGGCCTAGACTATGGCTACACCTTC. The encoded protein is CASREDRGLDYGYTF.

This clone was counted once. The rearrangement joins TRBV10-3 to TRBJ2-3, with 7 nucleotides matching TRBD1. V lost 0 bases to trimming and J lost 2 bases; unmatched junction nucleotides: 8. CDR3 length: 17 amino acids. CDR1 is ENHRY and CDR2 is SYGVKD in the germline V gene. CDR3 sequence: CAISESTRDSTTDTQYF. CDR3 DNA sequence: TGTGCCATCAGTGAGTCGACGAGGGACAGCACCACAGATACGCAGTATTTT.

The chain carries TRBV5-4 and TRBJ2-5; 12 bases are shared with TRBD2. The CDR3 is 15 residues long. Germline lookup yields CDR1 SGHNT and CDR2 YYREEE (reference sequence). Trimming at V came to 4 bases and at J to 3 bases, leaving 4 bases not matched to a gene. Written as DNA, the CDR3 is TGTGCCAGCAGCACAAGACTAGCGGGAGAAGAGACCCAGTACTTC. This translates into CASSTRLAGEETQYF.

This clone was seen once. The chain recombines TRBV2 with TRBJ2-1; 10 bases map to TRBD2. Germline trimming cut 2 bases from V and 7 bases from J; bases unmatched to any gene: 5. In germline, CDR1 is SNHLY, CDR2 FYNNEI. This CDR3 is built from 15 residues. The CDR3 DNA sequence: TGTGCCAGCAGTGAAAGGACTAGCGGAGCGAATGAGCAGTTCTTC. Translated: CASSERTSGANEQFF.

The chain has TRBV18 and TRBJ2-2, with 8 bases matching TRBD1. This CDR3 has 17 residues. With V trimmed by 2 bases and J by 4 bases, 9 bases remained unmatched. Germline CDR1 reads KGHSH; CDR2 reads LQKENI. CDR3 nucleotides: TGTGCCAGCTCACCAATCTTTGGACAGGGCGGCACCGGGGAGCTGTTTTTT. Translating it yields CASSPIFGQGGTGELFF.

V and J are TRBV30 and TRBJ1-3; weak D call: TRBD1 (5 bases). The CDR3 is 13 residues long. Germline V gene lookup returns CDR1 GTSNPN and CDR2 SVGIG (reference sequence). Trimming removed 7 bases at V and 7 bases at J, with 17 bases between. CDR3 coding DNA: TGTGCCTCTGGACGGGGCTCTGCGAACACCATATATTTT. Its translation is CASGRGSANTIYF.

This chain connects TRBV4-1 to TRBJ2-5, with D hard to call. The better agreement between TRBJ2-7 and the DNA end casts doubt on the J call. The CDR3 contains 17 residues. Germline CDR1 is MGHRA and CDR2 is YSYEKL. This CDR3 reads CASSQEGSSLGLYEQYF. The CDR3 nucleotides read TGCGCCAGCAGCCAAGAAGGATCTAGTCTAGGGCTCTACGAGCAGTACTTC.

CDR3 loop: CASSFNREGDSGANVLTF. Written as DNA, the CDR3 is TGTGCCAGCTCATTCAACAGGGAAGGAGACTCTGGGGCCAACGTCCTGACTTTC. This chain uses TRBV18 with TRBJ2-6; weak D call: TRBD1 (6 bases). CDR1 and CDR2 from the germline V gene are KGHSH and LQKENI. This CDR3 region has 18 residues. V dropped 5 bases and J dropped 0 bases, with 17 bases sitting between them. Variable domain in full (rest from reference TRBV18 and TRBJ2-6): NAGVMQNPRHLVRRRGQEARLRCSPMKGHSHVYWYRQLPEEGLKFMVYLQKENIIDESGMPKERFSAEFPKEGPSILRIQQVVRGDSAAYFCASSFNREGDSGANVLTFGAGSRLTVL.

The chain has TRBV6-1 and TRBJ1-3, with 7 bases that match TRBD1. The germline gives CDR1 MNHNS, CDR2 SASEGT. Trimming at V came to 2 bases and at J to 0 bases, leaving 7 bases not matched to a gene. This CDR3 is 17 amino acids long. Written as DNA, the CDR3 is TGTGCCAGCAGTGAACCACAGGGGCCTTACTCTGGAAACACCATATATTTT. It codes for CASSEPQGPYSGNTIYF.

The J gene is TRBJ1-5, the V gene TRBV6-1; D is undetermined. Deletions cut 8 bases from V and 5 bases from J, with 10 bases between. This CDR3 has 12 residues. The germline gives CDR1 MNHNS, CDR2 SASEGT. For the CDR3, the DNA is TGTGCCAGCGGGTCCTCCTATCAGCCCCAGCATTTT. Residues: CASGSSYQPQHF.